A selection of T cell receptor beta chains follows, all from one sample in a study of shared clonotypes between healthy human individuals. The assay was immunoSEQ multiplex PCR, and TCRdb's table has in-frame clones only and misses some. The data contain around 700,000 clones, around 90% of them singletons. Sequencing used naive CD8+ T cells sorted from blood. The receptors shown here come from a man aged 25 to 40 in good health. Both conserved end residues are trimmed from each CDR3.

V gene	J gene	CDR3 protein
TRBV25-1	TRBJ1-4	ASRVGEKLF
TRBV11-2	TRBJ1-1	ASSAEQPTEAF
TRBV13	TRBJ1-4	ASSSMGQGEWEKLF
TRBV7-2	TRBJ2-7	ASSPFASDTYEQY
TRBV18	TRBJ2-5	ASSPRATSGQQTQY
TRBV27	TRBJ2-5	ASSLGKTQY
TRBV27	TRBJ2-3	ASSLSRADTQY
TRBV7-6	TRBJ2-7	ASSRGTAYEQY
TRBV29-1	TRBJ2-3	SVHRAEQTDTQY
TRBV13	TRBJ1-1	ASVWNTEAF
TRBV11-2	TRBJ2-7	ASSLGVYEQY
TRBV28	TRBJ2-2	ASSQLAPVRTGELF
TRBV7-9	TRBJ2-5	ASSSNDDRVETQY
TRBV5-6	TRBJ2-7	ASSSWIGRGSIYEQY
TRBV7-2	TRBJ2-1	ASSLGGQF
TRBV7-9	TRBJ2-3	ASRPGGTPDTQY
TRBV7-9	TRBJ2-3	ASSRNSGTTDTQY
TRBV11-2	TRBJ2-1	ASSPGTSGSNEQF
TRBV6-6	TRBJ1-1	ASSKHTGEAF
TRBV7-9	TRBJ2-1	ASSFFNNEQF
TRBV27	TRBJ2-7	ASHRSAYEQY
TRBV7-9	TRBJ2-7	ASSSDISPYEQY
TRBV14	TRBJ1-1	ASSPLLGFEGQRGEAF
TRBV4-1	TRBJ1-1	ASSPLSGEAF
TRBV6-5	TRBJ1-1	ASSYQNTEAF
TRBV11-2	TRBJ2-1	ASSTGTSGSYNEQF
TRBV5-6	TRBJ1-5	ASSLATGSRNQPQH
TRBV7-2	TRBJ1-1	ASSPQGSAYTEAF
TRBV7-9	TRBJ2-3	ASSLTTGFTDTQY
TRBV9	TRBJ2-6	ASSTRTGGVTGANVLT
TRBV11-2	TRBJ2-7	ASSRRGPYEQY
TRBV7-9	TRBJ2-3	ASTYPASITDTQY
TRBV9	TRBJ2-2	ASSRPNTGELF
TRBV5-5	TRBJ1-1	ASSLNPGGATEAF
TRBV18	TRBJ2-7	ASSPTSGLSYEQY
TRBV2	TRBJ2-3	ASSDPVVAGGIDTDTQY
TRBV7-2	TRBJ2-1	ASSLARLAAHHLAYNEQF
TRBV7-9	TRBJ2-1	ASSHRGYNEQF
TRBV6-4	TRBJ2-1	ASRPDRDWDEQF